This T cell receptor (beta chain) was sequenced for a study of OX40 agonist ivuxolimab in advanced cancers. Germline V CDR1 and CDR2: SGDLS, YYNGEE. V dropped 0 bases and J dropped 4 bases, with 14 bases sitting between them. The CDR3 contains 15 residues. This table comes from immunoSEQ multiplex PCR, and its TCRdb copy is limited to in-frame clones, with some not included. The sample contains about 15,000 clones, 85% to 95% of which appear only once. The V and J genes are TRBV9 and TRBJ2-7, with D perhaps matching TRBD2 (5 bases). The material was CD4+ or CD8+ T cells sorted from blood, obtained in a trial of the OX40 agonist ivuxolimab. The TCR originated in an adult with an advanced solid tumor such as melanoma, head and neck, liver or kidney cancer. CDR3 nucleotide sequence: TGTGCCAGCAGCGTAGCGGGCTCCGGAGGTTACGAGCAGTACTTC. Translated, it gives CASSVAGSGGYEQYF. Together with reference TRBV9 and TRBJ2-7, the CDR3 gives the full variable domain: DSGVTQTPKHLITATGQRVTLRCSPRSGDLSVYWYQQSLDQGLQFLIQYYNGEERAKGNILERFSAQQFPDLHSELNLSSLELGDSALYFCASSVAGSGGYEQYFGPGTRLTVT.